This T cell receptor (beta chain) appears in the sequencing data of a study of cytomegalovirus exposure and HLA in healthy donors. Here immunoSEQ multiplex PCR was the method, and the copy in TCRdb shows in-frame clones only, minus some. The sample carries approximately 280,000 clones, around nine tenths recorded once. The TCR was taken from a woman younger than 30 in good health and CMV-seronegative. Material: PBMCs.

CDR3 sequence reads: CASSQDLRGSYNEQFF. CDR3 sequence (DNA): TGCGCCAGCAGCCAAGATTTAAGGGGCTCCTACAATGAGCAGTTCTTC. The chain has TRBV4-1 and TRBJ2-1, with D possibly matching TRBD1 (5 bases). The V end lost 0 bases, the J end lost 0 bases, and 9 bases lay between the germline ends. CDR1 MGHRA and CDR2 YSYEKL come from the germline V gene. This CDR3 has 16 residues.